The clone carrying this T cell receptor (beta chain) was seen only a few times. Its antigen remains unknown. CDR1 and CDR2 from the germline V gene are SGHTA and FQGTGA. The CDR3 sequence is 13 residues long. Trimming stripped 5 bases from V and 1 base from J, with 8 bases between. The entry originates in a study of T cell responses to AZD1222 COVID-19 vaccine. Study-wide points: Repertoires were sampled only after the peak T cell response. Donors skewed white British and female; clonal diversity was possibly underestimated. Researchers report vaccine-associated CD4 TCRs spanning spike, with dominance at 160-218 and 743-854. Recipients of AZD1222 seropositive at baseline numbered only six or seven.

Produced via immunoSEQ multiplex PCR; TCRdb's table is partial and in-frame only. The sample holds 110,000 to 150,000 clones, approximately 90% seen once. The chain links TRBV7-3 to TRBJ1-1; D is uncertain. The sequence was obtained from an adult who received the AZD1222 COVID-19 vaccine. The starting material was peripheral blood, obtained 28 days after the second AZD1222 dose. In nucleotides, the CDR3 is TGTGCCAGCAGCCGAGGGAGGAACACTGAAGCTTTCTTT. Its translation: CASSRGRNTEAFF.